This TCR beta chain was sequenced during a study of CD8 T cells in ankylosing spondylitis. This clonotype turned up a few times. TCRdb recomputed calls from the 5' RACE reads with MiXCR, one row per CDR3 protein. The sample carries under 200,000 distinct CDR3 sequences, roughly 10% recorded once. Germline-derived CDR1 and CDR2 are DFQATT and SNEGSKA (reference sequence). Trimming cost V 0 bases and J 8 bases, with 4 bases left between them. The CDR3 spans 11 residues. The sequenced material came from blood, either unsorted or a sorted T cell fraction (not recorded which). V and J are TRBV20-1 and TRBJ2-2; D ambiguous. This receptor was obtained from a female donor with ankylosing spondylitis or in good health (not recorded which). Written as DNA, the CDR3 is TGCAGTGCTAGAGAGGGGGGGGAGCTGTTTTTT. Translated: CSAREGGELFF.